This TCR beta chain was found in a study of T cells in Graves' hyperthyroidism and ophthalmopathy. This clonotype was seen more than once but under ten times. The CDR3 is 14 residues long. Germline CDR1 reads SGHVS; CDR2 reads FNYEAQ. Unmatched junction bases numbered 5, after V lost 5 bases and J lost 5 bases. TCR beta CDR3 sequences were amplified from RNA transcripts. A set of HTBI primers served as the primers for a first-round RT-PCR of the TCR CDR3. TCRdb re-called the multiplex PCR reads with MiXCR, one entry per CDR3 protein. The table has about 520,000 distinct CDR3 sequences, less than 25% seen once.

The rearrangement links TRBV7-6 to TRBJ2-2, with 7 positions matching TRBD2. The sequencing input was blood. The TCR comes from a young woman with Graves' ophthalmopathy. CDR3 in DNA: TGTGCCAGCAGCCCAGCCGGGGGGACCGGGGAGCTGTTTTTT. It codes for CASSPAGGTGELFF.